These T cell receptor beta chains were read from a single sample in a study of shared clonotypes between healthy human individuals. Using immunoSEQ multiplex PCR, the repertoire was profiled, and TCRdb retains in-frame clones only, with some absent. This table holds hundreds of thousands of clones, 96% found once. The sample was memory CD8+ T cells sorted from blood. The receptors come from a man between 25 and 39 years old in good health. The CDR3 runs from the conserved cysteine through the conserved F or W. The D gene is left open where the match is weak. Rows may omit the clone size; those that give it use once, few, many or a size class.

TRBJ2-3 | TRBD1 | . | TRBV5-1 | CASSWAGTGADTQYF | TGCGCCAGCAGCTGGGCCGGGACAGGTGCAGATACGCAGTATTTT
TRBJ1-5 | TRBD1 | few | TRBV28 | CASSYRGRGNQPQHF | TGTGCCAGCAGCTACAGGGGTCGGGGCAATCAGCCCCAGCATTTT
TRBJ2-6 | TRBD1 | . | TRBV7-8 | CASSPRPGTGGAGANVLTF | TGTGCCAGCAGCCCTCGACCCGGGACAGGGGGCGCTGGGGCCAACGTCCTGACTTTC
TRBJ2-3 | . | . | TRBV19 | CASRTTVTDTQYF | TGTGCCAGTAGGACGACAGTCACAGATACGCAGTATTTT
TRBJ1-5 | . | . | TRBV10-3 | CAISERERINQPQHF | TGTGCCATCAGTGAGAGGGAACGGATCAATCAGCCCCAGCATTTT
TRBJ2-4 | . | . | TRBV5-6 | CASSLGAVAKNIQYF | TGTGCCAGCAGCTTGGGGGCAGTAGCCAAAAACATTCAGTACTTC
TRBJ1-1 | TRBD1 | . | TRBV30 | CAWRQGAQGTEAFF | TGTGCCTGGAGACAGGGGGCTCAAGGCACTGAAGCTTTCTTT
TRBJ2-1 | TRBD1 | . | TRBV19 | CASSVGTGSNEQFF | TGTGCCAGTAGTGTAGGGACAGGATCCAATGAGCAGTTCTTC
TRBJ1-5 | . | . | TRBV4-1 | CASSHPIKGQPQHF | TGCGCCAGCAGCCACCCTATAAAGGGGCAGCCCCAGCATTTT
TRBJ2-5 | TRBD2 | . | TRBV7-2 | CASSLEPLAAPGSQYF | TGTGCCAGCAGCCTAGAACCTCTAGCGGCGCCTGGCTCCCAGTACTTC
TRBJ1-4 | . | . | TRBV15 | CATSRTGATNEKLFF | TGTGCCACCAGCAGGACTGGTGCAACTAATGAAAAACTGTTTTTT
TRBJ1-3 | . | . | TRBV11-2 | CASRPGWGVPGNTIYF | TGTGCCAGCAGACCCGGCTGGGGGGTCCCTGGAAACACCATATATTTT
TRBJ1-2 | . | once | TRBV5-6 | CASSISGTGYTF | TGTGCCAGCAGCATATCAGGGACTGGCTACACCTTC
TRBJ1-3 | TRBD1 | . | TRBV2 | CASRYGQGVGNTIYF | TGTGCCAGCAGATACGGACAGGGGGTCGGAAACACCATATATTTT
TRBJ1-1 | . | . | TRBV28 | CATPRGIMNTEAFF | TGTGCCACCCCTCGGGGTATCATGAACACTGAAGCTTTCTTT
TRBJ1-1 | . | . | TRBV4-1 | CASSQDIKGGGLNTEAFF | TGCGCCAGCAGCCAAGATATTAAAGGGGGGGGATTGAACACTGAAGCTTTCTTT
TRBJ2-7 | . | . | TRBV30 | CAWSRRGEGREQYF | TGTGCCTGGAGTCGCCGGGGTGAAGGGAGGGAGCAGTACTTC
TRBJ2-3 | . | . | TRBV11-1 | CASSLDPGVGDTQYF | TGTGCCAGCAGCTTAGATCCGGGGGTAGGGGATACGCAGTATTTT
TRBJ2-3 | . | . | TRBV4-1 | CASSQDWAGRDTQYF | TGCGCCAGCAGCCAAGATTGGGCAGGAAGGGATACGCAGTATTTT
TRBJ1-2 | . | few | TRBV28 | CASPTRGNYGYTF | TGTGCCAGCCCCACGAGGGGAAACTATGGCTACACCTTC
TRBJ2-1 | TRBD2 | . | TRBV29-1 | CSVEAWTSDWYHEQFF | TGCAGCGTTGAAGCCTGGACTAGCGATTGGTACCATGAGCAGTTCTTC
TRBJ2-1 | TRBD2 | . | TRBV18 | CASSPDQVSGLSYNEQFF | TGTGCCAGCTCACCAGATCAGGTTAGCGGGCTTTCCTACAATGAGCAGTTCTTC
TRBJ2-5 | . | . | TRBV9 | CASGRESGLGETQYF | TGTGCCAGCGGACGCGAGAGCGGGCTGGGTGAGACCCAGTACTTC
TRBJ1-5 | . | . | TRBV28 | CASSARAYSTPWEDQPQHF | TGTGCCAGCAGTGCTAGGGCTTACAGCACACCATGGGAGGATCAGCCCCAGCATTTT
TRBJ1-1 | . | . | TRBV29-1 | CSVEGPGVLWDTEAFF | TGCAGCGTTGAAGGCCCGGGAGTCCTGTGGGACACTGAAGCTTTCTTT
TRBJ1-4 | . | . | TRBV7-2 | CASSLQGATNEKLFF | TGTGCCAGCAGTCTACAGGGAGCAACTAATGAAAAACTGTTTTTT
TRBJ2-7 | TRBD2 | . | TRBV19 | CASRALAGGYYEQYF | TGTGCCAGTAGGGCTCTAGCGGGAGGATACTACGAGCAGTACTTC
TRBJ2-1 | . | . | TRBV5-1 | CASSLAMQHEQFF | TGCGCCAGCAGCTTGGCTATGCAACATGAGCAGTTCTTC
TRBJ2-1 | . | . | TRBV5-4 | CASSLASSEQFF | TGTGCCAGCAGCTTGGCGAGTAGTGAGCAGTTCTTC
TRBJ2-5 | TRBD2 | . | TRBV5-1 | CASSRGLAGVKETQYF | TGCGCCAGCAGCCGAGGACTAGCGGGTGTAAAAGAGACCCAGTACTTC
TRBJ2-6 | . | . | TRBV15 | CATSRDRGRAGANVLTF | TGTGCCACCAGCAGAGACAGGGGACGGGCGGGGGCCAACGTCCTGACTTTC
TRBJ2-1 | TRBD1 | . | TRBV15 | CATNRDRGINEQFF | TGTGCCACCAACCGGGACAGGGGGATCAATGAGCAGTTCTTC
TRBJ2-1 | . | . | TRBV11-3 | CASSSREGPNEQFF | TGTGCCAGCAGCTCCCGAGAGGGGCCCAATGAGCAGTTCTTC
TRBJ1-1 | . | . | TRBV29-1 | CSVEVGYTEAFF | TGCAGCGTTGAAGTCGGATACACTGAAGCTTTCTTT
TRBJ2-5 | . | . | TRBV4-1 | CASSRGRRQTQETQYF | TGCGCCAGCAGCCGGGGGCGGCGCCAGACCCAAGAGACCCAGTACTTC
TRBJ2-2 | . | . | TRBV19 | CASTWVLQGGTGELFF | TGTGCCAGTACGTGGGTTTTGCAGGGTGGCACCGGGGAGCTGTTTTTT
TRBJ1-3 | . | few | TRBV19 | CASSIMGAVGNTIYF | TGTGCCAGTAGTATAATGGGGGCTGTGGGAAACACCATATATTTT
TRBJ2-7 | TRBD1 | . | TRBV5-6 | CASSPGTGGYEQYF | TGTGCCAGCAGCCCCGGGACAGGGGGCTACGAGCAGTACTTC
TRBJ1-4 | TRBD1 | . | TRBV9 | CASSVRDRGNEKLFF | TGTGCCAGCAGCGTCCGGGACAGGGGGAATGAAAAACTGTTTTTT
TRBJ2-7 | TRBD1 | . | TRBV28 | CASTLTRDREYEQYF | TGTGCCAGCACTCTCACCCGGGACAGGGAATACGAGCAGTACTTC
TRBJ2-6 | TRBD2 | . | TRBV4-2 | CASSQGLAGLSGANVLTF | TGTGCCAGCAGCCAAGGGCTAGCGGGGCTCTCTGGGGCCAACGTCCTGACTTTC
TRBJ2-5 | . | . | TRBV30 | CASHNRVSETQYF | TGTGCCAGTCATAACAGGGTCTCGGAGACCCAGTACTTC
TRBJ2-3 | . | . | TRBV7-7 | CASSFQAGDTQYF | TGTGCTAGCAGCTTTCAAGCGGGAGATACGCAGTATTTT
TRBJ2-7 | TRBD2 | . | TRBV19 | CASRTSGSYEQYF | TGTGCCAGTAGGACTAGCGGCTCCTACGAGCAGTACTTC
TRBJ2-3 | . | . | TRBV6-5 | CARSGRGTDTQYF | TGTGCCAGGTCTGGGAGGGGGACAGATACGCAGTATTTT
TRBJ2-1 | . | . | TRBV9 | CASSVGSGNEQFF | TGTGCCAGCAGCGTAGGGTCGGGGAATGAGCAGTTCTTC
TRBJ2-7 | TRBD2 | . | TRBV6-1 | CASTSGSAYEQYF | TGTGCCAGCACTAGCGGGAGCGCCTACGAGCAGTACTTC
TRBJ2-4 | . | . | TRBV28 | CASSAKFRNIQYF | TGTGCCAGCAGTGCGAAATTTCGAAACATTCAGTACTTC
TRBJ2-2 | . | . | TRBV6-1 | CASSAQLEYTGELFF | TGTGCCAGCAGTGCGCAACTAGAGTACACCGGGGAGCTGTTTTTT
TRBJ1-6 | TRBD1 | . | TRBV2 | CASSVWDRGNSPLHF | TGTGCCAGCAGTGTTTGGGACAGGGGAAATTCACCCCTCCACTTT
TRBJ2-7 | . | . | TRBV27 | CASALRPRYEQYF | TGTGCCAGCGCTCTACGTCCCCGCTACGAGCAGTACTTC
TRBJ2-2 | TRBD2 | . | TRBV9 | CASSARLAGVGNGELFF | TGTGCCAGCAGCGCACGACTAGCGGGAGTTGGTAACGGGGAGCTGTTTTTT
TRBJ1-4 | . | . | TRBV5-1 | CASRQANEKLFF | TGCGCCAGCAGACAGGCAAATGAAAAACTGTTTTTT
TRBJ2-7 | . | . | TRBV6-1 | CASSEGGTVHEQYF | TGTGCCAGCAGTGAAGGCGGGACGGTACACGAGCAGTACTTC
TRBJ2-7 | TRBD2 | . | TRBV10-3 | CAISVGIAGIYEQYF | TGTGCCATCAGTGTTGGAATAGCGGGAATCTACGAGCAGTACTTC